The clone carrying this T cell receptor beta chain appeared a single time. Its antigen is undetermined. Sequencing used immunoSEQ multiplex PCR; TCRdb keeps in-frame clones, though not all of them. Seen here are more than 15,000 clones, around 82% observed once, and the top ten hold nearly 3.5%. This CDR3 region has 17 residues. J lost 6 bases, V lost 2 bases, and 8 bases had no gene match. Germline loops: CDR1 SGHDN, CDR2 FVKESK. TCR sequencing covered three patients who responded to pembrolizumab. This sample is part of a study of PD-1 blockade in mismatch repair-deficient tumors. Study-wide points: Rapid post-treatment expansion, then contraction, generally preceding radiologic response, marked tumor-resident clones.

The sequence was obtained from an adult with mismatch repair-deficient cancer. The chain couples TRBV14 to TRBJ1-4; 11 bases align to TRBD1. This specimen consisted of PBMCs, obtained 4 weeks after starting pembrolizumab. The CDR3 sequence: CASSQKGPGQGDEKLFF. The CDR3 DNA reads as TGTGCCAGCAGCCAAAAAGGCCCGGGACAGGGGGATGAAAAACTGTTTTTT.